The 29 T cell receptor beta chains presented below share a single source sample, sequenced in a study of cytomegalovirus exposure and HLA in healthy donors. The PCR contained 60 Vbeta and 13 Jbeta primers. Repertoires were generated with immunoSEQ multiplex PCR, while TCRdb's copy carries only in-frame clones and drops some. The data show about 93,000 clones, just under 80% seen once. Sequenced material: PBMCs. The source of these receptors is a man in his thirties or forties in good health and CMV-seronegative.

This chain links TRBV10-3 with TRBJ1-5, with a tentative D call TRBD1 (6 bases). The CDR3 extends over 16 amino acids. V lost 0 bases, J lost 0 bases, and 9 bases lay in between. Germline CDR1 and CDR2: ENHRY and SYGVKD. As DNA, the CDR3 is TGTGCCATCAGTGAGTCGCTAGGGGGTAGCAATCAGCCCCAGCATTTT. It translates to CAISESLGGSNQPQHF.

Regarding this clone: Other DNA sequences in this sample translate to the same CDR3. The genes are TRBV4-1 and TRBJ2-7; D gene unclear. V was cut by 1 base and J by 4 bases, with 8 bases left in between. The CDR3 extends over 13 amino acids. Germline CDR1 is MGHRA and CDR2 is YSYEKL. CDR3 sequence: CASSQGEVYEQYF. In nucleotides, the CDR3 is TGCGCCAGCAGCCAAGGCGAGGTGTACGAGCAGTACTTC.

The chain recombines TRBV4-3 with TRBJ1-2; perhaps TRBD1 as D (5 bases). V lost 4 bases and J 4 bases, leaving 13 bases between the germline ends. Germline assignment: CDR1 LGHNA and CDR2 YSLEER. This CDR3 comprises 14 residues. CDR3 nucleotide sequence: TGCGCCAGCAGCCCAGACCGTGACAGCTATGGCTACACCTTC. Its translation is CASSPDRDSYGYTF.

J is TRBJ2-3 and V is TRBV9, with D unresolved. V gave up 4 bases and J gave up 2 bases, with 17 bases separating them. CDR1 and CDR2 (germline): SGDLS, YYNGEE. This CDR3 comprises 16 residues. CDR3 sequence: CASSIQAHPTTDTQYF. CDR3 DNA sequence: TGTGCCAGCAGCATCCAGGCCCACCCCACCACAGATACGCAGTATTTT.

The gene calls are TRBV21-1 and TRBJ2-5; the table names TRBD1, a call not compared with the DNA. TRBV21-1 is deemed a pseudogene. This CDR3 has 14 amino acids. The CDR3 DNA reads TGTGCCAGCAGCCAAAGGGACAGGGGAGAGACCCAGTACTTC. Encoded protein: CASSQRDRGETQYF.

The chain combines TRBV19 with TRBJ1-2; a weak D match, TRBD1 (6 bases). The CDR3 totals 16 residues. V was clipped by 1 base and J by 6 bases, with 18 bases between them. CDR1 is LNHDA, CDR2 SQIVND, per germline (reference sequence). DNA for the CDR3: TGTGCCAGTAGTATAGTCCCCAGGGACACCACTGATGGCTACACCTTC. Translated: CASSIVPRDTTDGYTF.

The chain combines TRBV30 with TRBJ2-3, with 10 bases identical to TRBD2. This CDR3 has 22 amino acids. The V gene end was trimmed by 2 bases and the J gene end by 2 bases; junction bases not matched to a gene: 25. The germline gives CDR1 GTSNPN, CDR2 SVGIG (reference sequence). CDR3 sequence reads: CAWSPRYSLAGEGRQLTDTQYF. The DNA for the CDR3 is TGTGCCTGGAGTCCAAGGTATTCGCTAGCGGGAGAAGGGCGTCAACTCACAGATACGCAGTATTTT. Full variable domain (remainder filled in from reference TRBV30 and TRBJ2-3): SQTIHQWPATLVQPVGSPLSLECTVEGTSNPNLYWYRQAAGRGLQLLFYSVGIGQISSEVPQNLSASRPQDRQFILSSKKLLLSDSGFYLCAWSPRYSLAGEGRQLTDTQYFGPGTRLTVL.

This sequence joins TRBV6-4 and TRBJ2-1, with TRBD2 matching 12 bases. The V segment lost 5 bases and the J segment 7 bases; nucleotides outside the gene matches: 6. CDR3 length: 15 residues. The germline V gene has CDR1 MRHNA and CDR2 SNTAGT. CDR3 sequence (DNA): TGTGCCAGCAGTTTGACTAGCGGGGGTTATAATGAGCAGTTCTTC. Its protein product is CASSLTSGGYNEQFF.

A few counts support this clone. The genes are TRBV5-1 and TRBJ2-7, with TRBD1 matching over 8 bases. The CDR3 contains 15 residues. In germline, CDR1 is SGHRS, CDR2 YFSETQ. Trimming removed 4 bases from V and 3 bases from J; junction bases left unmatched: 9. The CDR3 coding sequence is TGCGCCAGCAGCCGAGACAGGGGCGGGATCTACGAGCAGTACTTC. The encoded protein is CASSRDRGGIYEQYF.

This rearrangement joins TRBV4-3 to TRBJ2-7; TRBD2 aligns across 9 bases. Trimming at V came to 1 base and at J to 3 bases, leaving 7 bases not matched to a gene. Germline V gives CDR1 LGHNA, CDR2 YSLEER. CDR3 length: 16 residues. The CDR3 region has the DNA TGCGCCAGCAGCCAAGCAACCGGGACTAGCTACTACGAGCAGTACTTC. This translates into CASSQATGTSYYEQYF.

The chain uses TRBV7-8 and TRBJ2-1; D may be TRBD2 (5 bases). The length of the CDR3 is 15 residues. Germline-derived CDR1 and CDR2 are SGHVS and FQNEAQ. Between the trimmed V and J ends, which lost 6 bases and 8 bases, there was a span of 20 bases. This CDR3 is CASSPPRGEVDEQFF. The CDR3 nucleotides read TGTGCCAGCAGTCCCCCCCGGGGAGAGGTTGATGAGCAGTTCTTC.

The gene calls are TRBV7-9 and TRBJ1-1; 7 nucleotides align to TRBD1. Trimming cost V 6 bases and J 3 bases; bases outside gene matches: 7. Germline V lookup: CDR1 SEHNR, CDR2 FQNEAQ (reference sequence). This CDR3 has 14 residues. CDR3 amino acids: CASSLGQLDTEAFF. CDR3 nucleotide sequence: TGTGCCAGCAGTTTGGGACAGTTAGACACTGAAGCTTTCTTT. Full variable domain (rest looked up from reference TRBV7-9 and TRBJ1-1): DTGVSQNPRHKITKRGQNVTFRCDPISEHNRLYWYRQTLGQGPEFLTYFQNEAQLEKSRLLSDRFSAERPKGSFSTLEIQRTEQGDSAMYLCASSLGQLDTEAFFGQGTRLTVV.

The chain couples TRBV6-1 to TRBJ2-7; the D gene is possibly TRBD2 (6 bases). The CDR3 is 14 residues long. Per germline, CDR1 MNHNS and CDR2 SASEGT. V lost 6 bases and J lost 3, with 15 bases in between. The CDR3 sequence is CASSPIGGNYEQYF. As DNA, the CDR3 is TGTGCCAGCAGCCCCATTGGGGGGAACTACGAGCAGTACTTC.

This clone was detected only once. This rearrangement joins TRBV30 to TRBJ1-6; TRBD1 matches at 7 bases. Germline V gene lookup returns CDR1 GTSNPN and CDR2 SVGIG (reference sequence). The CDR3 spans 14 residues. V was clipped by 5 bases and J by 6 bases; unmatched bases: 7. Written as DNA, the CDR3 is TGTGCCTGGGAGGGGGCAGCACCTAATTCACCCCTCCACTTT. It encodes CAWEGAAPNSPLHF.

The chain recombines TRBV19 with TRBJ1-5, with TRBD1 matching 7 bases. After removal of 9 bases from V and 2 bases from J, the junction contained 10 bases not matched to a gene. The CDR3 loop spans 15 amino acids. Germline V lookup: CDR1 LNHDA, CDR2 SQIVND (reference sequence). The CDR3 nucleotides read TGTGCCAGCGCGACAGGGTTTGAGGGCAATCAGCCCCAGCATTTT. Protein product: CASATGFEGNQPQHF.

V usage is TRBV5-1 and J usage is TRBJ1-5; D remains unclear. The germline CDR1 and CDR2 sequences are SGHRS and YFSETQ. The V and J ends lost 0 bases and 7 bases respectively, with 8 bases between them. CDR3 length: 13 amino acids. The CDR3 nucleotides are TGCGCCAGCAGCTTGGGGGGAGGACAGCCCCAGCATTTT. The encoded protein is CASSLGGGQPQHF.

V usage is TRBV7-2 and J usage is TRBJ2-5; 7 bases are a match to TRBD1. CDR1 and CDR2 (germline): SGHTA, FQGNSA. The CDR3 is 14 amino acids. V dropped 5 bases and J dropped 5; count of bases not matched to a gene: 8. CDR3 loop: CASSPWDRRETQYF. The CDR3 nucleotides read TGTGCCAGCAGCCCGTGGGACAGACGGGAGACCCAGTACTTC.

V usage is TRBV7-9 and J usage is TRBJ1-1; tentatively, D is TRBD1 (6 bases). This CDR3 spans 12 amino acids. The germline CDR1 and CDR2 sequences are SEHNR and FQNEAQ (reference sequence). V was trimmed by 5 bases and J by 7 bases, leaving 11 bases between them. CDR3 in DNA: TGTGCCAGCAGCGAGGGGGGGGTTGAAGCTTTCTTT. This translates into CASSEGGVEAFF.

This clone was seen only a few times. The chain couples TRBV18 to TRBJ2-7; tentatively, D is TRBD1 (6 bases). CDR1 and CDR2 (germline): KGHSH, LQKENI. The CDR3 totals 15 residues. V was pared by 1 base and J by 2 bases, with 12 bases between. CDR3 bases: TGTGCCAGCTCACCACGACAGGCGGGCACCTACGAGCAGTACTTC. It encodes CASSPRQAGTYEQYF. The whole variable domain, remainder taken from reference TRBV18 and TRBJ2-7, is NAGVMQNPRHLVRRRGQEARLRCSPMKGHSHVYWYRQLPEEGLKFMVYLQKENIIDESGMPKERFSAEFPKEGPSILRIQQVVRGDSAAYFCASSPRQAGTYEQYFGPGTRLTVT.

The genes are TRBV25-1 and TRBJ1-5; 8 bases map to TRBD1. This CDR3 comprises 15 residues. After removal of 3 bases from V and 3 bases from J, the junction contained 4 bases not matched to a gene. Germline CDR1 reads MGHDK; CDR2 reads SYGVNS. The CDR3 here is CASSDRTGPNQPQHF. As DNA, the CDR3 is TGTGCCAGCAGTGACCGGACAGGGCCCAATCAGCCCCAGCATTTT. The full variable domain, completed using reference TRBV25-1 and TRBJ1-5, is EADIYQTPRYLVIGTGKKITLECSQTMGHDKMYWYQQDPGMELHLIHYSYGVNSTEKGDLSSESTVSRIRTEHFPLTLESARPSHTSQYLCASSDRTGPNQPQHFGDGTRLSIL.

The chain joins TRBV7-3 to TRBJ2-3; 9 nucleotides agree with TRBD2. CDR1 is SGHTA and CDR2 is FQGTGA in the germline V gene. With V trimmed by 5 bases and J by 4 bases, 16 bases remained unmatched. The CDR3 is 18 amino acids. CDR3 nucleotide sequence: TGTGCCAGCAGCCACCCCCGGGGTAGGCTAGCGGGGTCAGATACGCAGTATTTT. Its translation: CASSHPRGRLAGSDTQYF.

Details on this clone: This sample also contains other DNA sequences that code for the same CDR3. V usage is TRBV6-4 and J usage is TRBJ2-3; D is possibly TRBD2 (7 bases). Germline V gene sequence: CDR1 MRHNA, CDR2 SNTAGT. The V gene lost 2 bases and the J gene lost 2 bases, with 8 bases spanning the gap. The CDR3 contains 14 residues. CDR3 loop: CASSDGGATDTQYF. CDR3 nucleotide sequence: TGTGCCAGCAGTGACGGGGGGGCCACAGATACGCAGTATTTT.

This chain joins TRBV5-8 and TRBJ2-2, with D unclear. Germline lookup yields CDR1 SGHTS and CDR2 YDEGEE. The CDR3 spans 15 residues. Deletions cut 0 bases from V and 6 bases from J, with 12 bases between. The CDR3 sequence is CASSLATFLAGELFF. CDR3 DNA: TGTGCCAGCAGCTTGGCCACCTTTTTAGCCGGGGAGCTGTTTTTT.

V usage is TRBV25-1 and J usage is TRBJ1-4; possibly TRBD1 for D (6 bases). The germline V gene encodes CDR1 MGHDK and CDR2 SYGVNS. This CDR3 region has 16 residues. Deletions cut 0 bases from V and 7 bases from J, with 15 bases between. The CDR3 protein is CASSEYSGGRSEKLFF. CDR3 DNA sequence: TGTGCCAGCAGTGAATATTCGGGGGGCAGGAGTGAAAAACTGTTTTTT.

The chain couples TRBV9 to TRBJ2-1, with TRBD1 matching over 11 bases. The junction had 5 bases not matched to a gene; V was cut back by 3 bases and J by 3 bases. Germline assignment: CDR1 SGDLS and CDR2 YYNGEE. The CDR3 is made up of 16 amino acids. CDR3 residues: CASSAMDRGLYNEQFF. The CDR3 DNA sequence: TGTGCCAGCAGCGCCATGGACAGGGGGCTCTACAATGAGCAGTTCTTC.

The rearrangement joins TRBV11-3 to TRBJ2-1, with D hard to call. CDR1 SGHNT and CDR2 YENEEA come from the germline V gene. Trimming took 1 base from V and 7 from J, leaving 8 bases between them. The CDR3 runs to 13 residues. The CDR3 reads CASSLVSGNEQFF. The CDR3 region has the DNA TGTGCCAGCAGCTTAGTATCCGGGAATGAGCAGTTCTTC.

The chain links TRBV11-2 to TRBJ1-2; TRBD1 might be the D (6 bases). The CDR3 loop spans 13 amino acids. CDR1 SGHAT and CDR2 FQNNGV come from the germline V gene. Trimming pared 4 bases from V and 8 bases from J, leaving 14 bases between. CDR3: CASSSQGRWGYTF. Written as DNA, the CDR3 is TGTGCCAGCAGCTCACAGGGCAGGTGGGGCTACACCTTC.

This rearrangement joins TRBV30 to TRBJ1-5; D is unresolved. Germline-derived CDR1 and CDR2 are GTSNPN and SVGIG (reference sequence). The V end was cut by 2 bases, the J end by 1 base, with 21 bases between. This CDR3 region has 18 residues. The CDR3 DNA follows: TGTGCCTGGAGTCCCCGGGCGGGGTCGGTTTTCAGCAATCAGCCCCAGCATTTT. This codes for CAWSPRAGSVFSNQPQHF.

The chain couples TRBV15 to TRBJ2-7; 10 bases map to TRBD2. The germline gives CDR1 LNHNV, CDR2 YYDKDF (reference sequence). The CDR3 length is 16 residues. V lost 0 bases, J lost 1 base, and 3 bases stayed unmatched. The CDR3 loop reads CATSRDGLAESYEQYF. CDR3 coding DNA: TGTGCCACCAGCAGAGACGGACTAGCGGAGTCCTACGAGCAGTACTTC.